This is a list of T cell receptor beta chains from one sample in a study of T cell responses to AZD1222 COVID-19 vaccine. Libraries were prepared by immunoSEQ multiplex PCR; TCRdb keeps only in-frame clonotypes and omits some of them. The sample lists tens of thousands of clones; around 87% were seen once. The sequencing here drew on peripheral blood, taken on day 0 of AZD1222 vaccination. The receptor set was obtained from an adult in good health. The CDR3 runs from the conserved cysteine through the conserved F or W. D genes are given only for firm matches. Rows may omit the clone size; those that give it use once, few, many or a size class.

D: .
V: TRBV2
J: TRBJ1-6
size: .
DNA: TGTGCCAGCAGTGACGGCGGGATCACGGATTCACCCCTCCACTTT
CDR3: CASSDGGITDSPLHF

D: .
V: TRBV21-1
J: TRBJ2-7
size: .
DNA: TGTGCCAGCAGCCTCCTTGGACAGGGGCAGCAGTACTTC
CDR3: CASSLLGQGQQYF

D: .
V: TRBV15
J: TRBJ2-7
size: .
DNA: TGTGCCACCAGCAGAGGGGCCGATACGAAATACGAGCAGTACTTC
CDR3: CATSRGADTKYEQYF

D: .
V: TRBV2
J: TRBJ1-4
size: .
DNA: TGTGCCAGCAGTAAAGCCGGGGGTAGTGAAAAACTGTTTTTT
CDR3: CASSKAGGSEKLFF

D: .
V: TRBV6-9
J: TRBJ2-5
size: .
DNA: TGTGCCAGCAGTTATATGAAGGGGCCAAACCAAGAGACCCAGTACTTC
CDR3: CASSYMKGPNQETQYF

D: TRBD2
V: TRBV4-2
J: TRBJ2-1
size: .
DNA: TGTGCCAGCAGCCAAGAAGGGACTAGCGGGTCCGTTGAGCAGTTCTTC
CDR3: CASSQEGTSGSVEQFF

D: .
V: TRBV24-1
J: TRBJ2-7
size: .
DNA: TGTGCCACCAGTGGGCCAGGAGCCTCCTACGAGCAGTACTTC
CDR3: CATSGPGASYEQYF

D: TRBD1
V: TRBV2
J: TRBJ1-2
size: .
DNA: TGTGCCAGCAGTTACAGGGGGGGCTACACCTTC
CDR3: CASSYRGGYTF

D: .
V: TRBV7-6
J: TRBJ2-1
size: .
DNA: TGTGCCAGCAGCTTAGCGGGGTGGGAGCAGTTCTTC
CDR3: CASSLAGWEQFF

D: TRBD1
V: TRBV11-2
J: TRBJ2-7
size: once
DNA: TGTGCCAGCAGCTTAGGGGGGACAGGGGGCTACGAGCAGTACTTC
CDR3: CASSLGGTGGYEQYF

D: .
V: TRBV2
J: TRBJ2-4
size: .
DNA: TGTGCCAGCAGTCGAGGGGATCGACAGGTCTTAGCCAAAAACATTCAGTACTTC
CDR3: CASSRGDRQVLAKNIQYF

D: .
V: TRBV27
J: TRBJ1-2
size: .
DNA: TGTGCCAGCAGTTTAGTAGGGGTGGGTGGCTACACCTTC
CDR3: CASSLVGVGGYTF

D: .
V: TRBV7-9
J: TRBJ2-1
size: .
DNA: TGTGCCAGCAGCGGCGCTAGGGTTTCCTACAATGAGCAGTTCTTC
CDR3: CASSGARVSYNEQFF

D: TRBD1
V: TRBV19
J: TRBJ1-4
size: .
DNA: TGTGCCAGTTCAAGGGACAGGGACGGAGGGAATGAAAAACTGTTTTTT
CDR3: CASSRDRDGGNEKLFF

D: TRBD1
V: TRBV3-1/TRBV3-2
J: TRBJ2-2
size: once
DNA: TGTGCCAGCAGCCCCGGGACAGGGAGGACGAACACCGGGGAGCTGTTTTTT
CDR3: CASSPGTGRTNTGELFF

D: .
V: TRBV7-3
J: TRBJ2-2
size: .
DNA: TGTGCCAGCAGTTTTAATGGGCTAGAGAACACCGGGGAGCTGTTTTTT
CDR3: CASSFNGLENTGELFF

D: TRBD2
V: TRBV10-1
J: TRBJ2-1
size: .
DNA: TGCGCCAGCAGTGAAGCGGGAGGGCCCTACAATGAGCAGTTCTTC
CDR3: CASSEAGGPYNEQFF

D: TRBD1
V: TRBV10-3
J: TRBJ1-2
size: .
DNA: TGTGCAATAGCGAGACAGGGGGTTGGTAAAGGCTACACCTTC
CDR3: CAIARQGVGKGYTF

D: TRBD1
V: TRBV9
J: TRBJ2-5
size: .
DNA: TGTGCCAGCAGCCGTAGCCCCTCGGACAGGGTTGAGACCCAGTACTTC
CDR3: CASSRSPSDRVETQYF

D: .
V: TRBV5-1
J: TRBJ2-7
size: .
DNA: TGCGCCAGCAGCGCCATGAAAGGAACCTACGAGCAGTACTTC
CDR3: CASSAMKGTYEQYF

D: .
V: TRBV2
J: TRBJ2-5
size: .
DNA: TGTGCCAGCAGGTACCAAGGGAGCGCGGAGACCCAGTACTTC
CDR3: CASRYQGSAETQYF

D: TRBD1
V: TRBV7-8
J: TRBJ2-1
size: .
DNA: TGTGCCAGCAGCTTACGACAGGGATGGAATGAGCAGTTCTTC
CDR3: CASSLRQGWNEQFF

D: TRBD1
V: TRBV18
J: TRBJ2-7
size: .
DNA: TGTGCCAGCTCACCACTGGGACAGGCCTACGAGCAGTACTTC
CDR3: CASSPLGQAYEQYF

D: .
V: TRBV6-4
J: TRBJ1-1
size: .
DNA: TGTGCCAGCAGTCAACAACCGAACACTGAAGCTTTCTTT
CDR3: CASSQQPNTEAFF

D: TRBD1
V: TRBV28
J: TRBJ1-5
size: .
DNA: TGTGCCAGCGGTGGGACAGGGAGGCAGCCCCAGCATTTT
CDR3: CASGGTGRQPQHF